Each of the 9 T cell receptor beta chains below was sequenced from the same sample in a study of CD8+CD57+ T cells in acquired aplastic anemia. Researchers used genomic DNA as the template to profile TCR beta VDJ and CDR3. Each CDR3 protein is one row after TCRdb ran MiXCR on the reads. The repertoire holds about 190,000 distinct CDR3 sequences, with approximately 52% as singletons. Sequenced input: sorted CD4+, CD8+, or CD8+CD57+ T cells (not recorded which) from PBMCs. The source of these receptors is a human donor in good health, serving as a control.

This clonotype appeared many times. CDR3 region: CASSQGGVEYGYTF. The CDR3 bases are TGTGCCAGCTCTCAGGGGGGTGTAGAGTATGGCTACACCTTC. V gene TRBV18 combines with J gene TRBJ1-2; TRBD1 agrees at 7 bases. CDR3 length equals 14 residues. Per the germline V gene, CDR1 is KGHSH and CDR2 is LQKENI. The trim removed 6 bases at V and 5 bases at J, leaving 9 bases unmatched.

The chain recombines TRBV7-3 with TRBJ2-1; D is perhaps TRBD2 (6 bases). Germline loops: CDR1 SGHTA, CDR2 FQGTGA. V gave up 1 base and J gave up 7 bases, with 14 bases separating them. The CDR3 consists of 15 residues. CDR3 coding DNA: TGTGCCAGCAGCTTAAGGCCTAGCGTTGAGAATGAGCAGTTCTTC. This codes for CASSLRPSVENEQFF. Drawing the rest from reference TRBV7-3 and TRBJ2-1, the complete variable domain is GAGVSQTPSNKVTEKGKYVELRCDPISGHTALYWYRQSLGQGPEFLIYFQGTGAADDSGLPNDRFFAVRPEGSVSTLKIQRTERGDSAVYLCASSLRPSVENEQFFGPGTRLTVL.

This clonotype was seen at least ten times. CDR3 protein: CASSFAARGDSSYEQYF. CDR3 nucleotides: TGCGCCAGCAGCTTCGCCGCCAGGGGCGACAGCTCCTACGAGCAGTACTTC. V usage is TRBV5-1 and J usage is TRBJ2-7; D might be TRBD1 (6 bases). The CDR3 runs to 17 residues. The germline gives CDR1 SGHRS, CDR2 YFSETQ. Between the trimmed V and J ends, which lost 2 bases and 0 bases, there was a span of 18 bases.

With respect to this clonotype: An end of the junction differs from the germline gene, which may be a read error. The chain couples TRBV2 to TRBJ2-5; 9 bases match TRBD1. This CDR3 has 15 residues. From germline, CDR1 is SNHLY and CDR2 FYNNEI. CDR3 DNA: TGTGCCAGCAGTCCCGGGACAGGGAGGACAGAGCCCCAGTACTTC. It translates to CASSPGTGRTEPQYF.

This clonotype came up many times. The chain recombines TRBV12-3 or TRBV12-4 with TRBJ1-3, with a weak D call TRBD1 (6 bases). CDR3 length equals 12 residues. Trimming removed 5 bases at V and 8 bases at J, with 10 bases between. CDR3 nucleotide sequence: TGTGCCAGCAGTCAGCAGGGGCACACCATATATTTT. Translation gives CASSQQGHTIYF.

The genes are TRBV5-1 and TRBJ2-2; D gene unclear. Trimming removed 7 bases at V and 2 bases at J, with 15 bases between. The germline V gene encodes CDR1 SGHRS and CDR2 YFSETQ. This CDR3 is built from 15 residues. The CDR3 region is CASGLEGPNTGELFF. The CDR3 DNA reads as TGCGCCAGCGGTCTGGAAGGGCCAAACACCGGGGAGCTGTTTTTT. The whole variable domain, filled in from reference TRBV5-1 and TRBJ2-2, reads KAGVTQTPRYLIKTRGQQVTLSCSPISGHRSVSWYQQTPGQGLQFLFEYFSETQRNKGNFPGRFSGRQFSNSRSEMNVSTLELGDSALYLCASGLEGPNTGELFFGEGSRLTVL.

In its sample, this clonotype was seen a few times. The chain combines TRBV24-1 with TRBJ2-5, with a possible D match to TRBD2 (7 bases). The germline V and J ends were trimmed by 1 base and 5 bases, with 25 bases remaining between them. This CDR3 has 19 amino acids. CDR1 and CDR2 (germline): KGHDR, SFDVKD. The CDR3 reads CATSDFGPSWGGLGETQYF. Here the CDR3 DNA reads TGTGCCACCAGTGATTTTGGGCCTTCTTGGGGGGGCCTTGGGGAGACCCAGTACTTC.

This clonotype was seen ten or more times. V gene TRBV20-1 combines with J gene TRBJ2-2; perhaps TRBD1 as D (6 bases). V lost 4 bases and J lost 4, with 13 bases in between. The CDR3 totals 14 residues. Germline-derived CDR1 and CDR2 are DFQATT and SNEGSKA (reference sequence). The CDR3 loop reads CSAKTGLGTGELFF. The CDR3 bases are TGCAGTGCTAAAACAGGGTTGGGCACCGGGGAGCTGTTTTTT.

This clonotype was detected only a few times. The genes are TRBV4-1 and TRBJ1-5; TRBD1 might be the D (6 bases). CDR1 is MGHRA, CDR2 YSYEKL, per germline. Trimming took 1 base from V and 0 from J, leaving 19 bases between them. The CDR3 extends over 19 amino acids. The chain's CDR3 is CASSQVGTTVRNSNQPQHF. In DNA form, the CDR3 reads TGCGCCAGCAGCCAAGTAGGGACAACTGTTAGGAATAGCAATCAGCCCCAGCATTTT.